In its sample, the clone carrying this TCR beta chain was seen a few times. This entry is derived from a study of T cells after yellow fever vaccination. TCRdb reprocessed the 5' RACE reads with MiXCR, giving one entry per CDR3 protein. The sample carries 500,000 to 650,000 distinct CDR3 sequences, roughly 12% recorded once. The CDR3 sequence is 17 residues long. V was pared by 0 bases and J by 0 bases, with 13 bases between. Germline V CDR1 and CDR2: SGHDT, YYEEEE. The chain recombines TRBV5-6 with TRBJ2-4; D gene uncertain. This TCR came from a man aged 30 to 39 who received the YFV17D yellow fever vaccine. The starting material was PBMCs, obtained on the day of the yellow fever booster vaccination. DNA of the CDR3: TGTGCCAGCAGCTTGGCCCCGGTTAGATTAGCCAAAAACATTCAGTACTTC. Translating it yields CASSLAPVRLAKNIQYF.